This entry is about one T cell receptor beta chain. V dropped 5 bases and J dropped 14 bases, with 21 bases sitting between them. CDR3 length equals 13 residues. Germline V lookup: CDR1 LNHDA, CDR2 SQIVND (reference sequence). The data originate from a study of CD8 T cells in Susac syndrome. The RNA, roughly 0.45 to 1 ug, was put through reverse transcription using random hexamers. TCRdb re-called the immunoSEQ multiplex PCR reads through MiXCR, storing one row per CDR3 protein. The data hold over 350,000 distinct CDR3 sequences, with around 85% observed a single time. This TCR was sampled from a human donor with multiple sclerosis. The material sequenced was CD8+ T cells from PBMCs. The genes are TRBV19 and TRBJ1-1; a weak D match, TRBD1 (6 bases). The CDR3 region has the DNA TGTGCCAGTAGTGGCTGGGGGCCAAACTCGTGCTTCTTT. This encodes CASSGWGPNSCFF.